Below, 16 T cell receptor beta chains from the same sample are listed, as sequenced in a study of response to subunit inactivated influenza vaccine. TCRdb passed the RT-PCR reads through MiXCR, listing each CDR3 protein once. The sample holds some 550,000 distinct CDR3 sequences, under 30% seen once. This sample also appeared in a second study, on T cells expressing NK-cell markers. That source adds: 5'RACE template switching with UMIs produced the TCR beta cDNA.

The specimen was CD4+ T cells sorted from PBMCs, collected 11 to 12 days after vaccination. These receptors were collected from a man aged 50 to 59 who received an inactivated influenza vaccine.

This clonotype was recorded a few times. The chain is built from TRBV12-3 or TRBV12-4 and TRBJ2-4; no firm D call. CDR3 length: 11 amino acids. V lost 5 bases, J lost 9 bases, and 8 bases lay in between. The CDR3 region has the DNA TGTGCCAGCAGTCCAAATTTCATTCAGTACTTC. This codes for CASSPNFIQYF.

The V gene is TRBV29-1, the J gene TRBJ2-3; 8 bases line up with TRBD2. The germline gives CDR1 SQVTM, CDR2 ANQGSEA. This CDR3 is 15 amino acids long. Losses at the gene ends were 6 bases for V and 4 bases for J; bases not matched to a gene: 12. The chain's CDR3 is CSVRSGSRGADTQYF. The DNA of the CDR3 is TGCAGCGTCAGAAGCGGGAGTAGAGGCGCAGATACGCAGTATTTT.

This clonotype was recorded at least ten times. For the CDR3, the DNA is TGCAGCGCACGCAGTGGGCGCTATAATTCACCCCTCCACTTT. This gives the protein CSARSGRYNSPLHF. The chain combines TRBV29-1 with TRBJ1-6; D is unresolved. V lost 7 bases, J lost 3 bases, and 13 bases lay in between. The V gene's germline CDR1 is SQVTM and CDR2 ANQGSEA. The CDR3 sequence is 14 residues long.

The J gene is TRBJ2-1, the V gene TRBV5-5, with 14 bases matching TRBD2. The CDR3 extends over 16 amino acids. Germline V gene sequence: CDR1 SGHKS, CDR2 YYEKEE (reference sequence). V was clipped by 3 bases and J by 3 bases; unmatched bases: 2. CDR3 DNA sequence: TGTGCCAGCAGCTGGGGGACTAGCGGGGGCTACAATGAGCAGTTCTTC. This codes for CASSWGTSGGYNEQFF.

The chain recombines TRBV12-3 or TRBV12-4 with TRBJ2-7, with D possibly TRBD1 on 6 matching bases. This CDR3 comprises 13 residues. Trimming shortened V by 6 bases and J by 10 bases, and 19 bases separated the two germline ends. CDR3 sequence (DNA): TGTGCCAGCAGGCTCCGACAGGTTACTAAACAGTACTTC. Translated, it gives CASRLRQVTKQYF.

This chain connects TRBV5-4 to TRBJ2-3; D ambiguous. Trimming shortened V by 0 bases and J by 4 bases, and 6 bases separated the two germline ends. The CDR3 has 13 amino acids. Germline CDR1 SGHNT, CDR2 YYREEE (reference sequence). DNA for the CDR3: TGTGCCAGCAGCTTGGAGACTCCAGATACGCAGTATTTT. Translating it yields CASSLETPDTQYF. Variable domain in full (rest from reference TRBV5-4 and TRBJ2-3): ETGVTQSPTHLIKTRGQQVTLRCSSQSGHNTVSWYQQALGQGPQFIFQYYREEENGRGNFPPRFSGLQFPNYSSELNVNALELDDSALYLCASSLETPDTQYFGPGTRLTVL.

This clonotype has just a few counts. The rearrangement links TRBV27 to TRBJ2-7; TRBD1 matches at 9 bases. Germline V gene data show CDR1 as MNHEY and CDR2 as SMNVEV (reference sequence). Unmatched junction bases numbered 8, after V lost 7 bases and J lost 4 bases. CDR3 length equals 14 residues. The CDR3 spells CASICRDRVYEQYF. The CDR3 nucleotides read TGTGCCAGCATTTGCCGGGACAGGGTGTACGAGCAGTACTTC.

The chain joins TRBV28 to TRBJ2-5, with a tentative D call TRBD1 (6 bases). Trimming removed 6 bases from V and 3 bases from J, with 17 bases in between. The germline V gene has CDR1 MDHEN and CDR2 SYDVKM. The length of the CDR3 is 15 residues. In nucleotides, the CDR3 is TGTGCCAGCAGCCTACCCACAGGGATAAAAGAGACCCAGTACTTC. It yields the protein CASSLPTGIKETQYF.

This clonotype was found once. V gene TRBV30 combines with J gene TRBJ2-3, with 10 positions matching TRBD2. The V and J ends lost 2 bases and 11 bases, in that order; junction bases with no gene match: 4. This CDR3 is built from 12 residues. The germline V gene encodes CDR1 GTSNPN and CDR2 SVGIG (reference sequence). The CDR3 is CAWSPSGGLQYF. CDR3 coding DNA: TGTGCCTGGAGTCCTAGCGGGGGTTTGCAGTATTTT.

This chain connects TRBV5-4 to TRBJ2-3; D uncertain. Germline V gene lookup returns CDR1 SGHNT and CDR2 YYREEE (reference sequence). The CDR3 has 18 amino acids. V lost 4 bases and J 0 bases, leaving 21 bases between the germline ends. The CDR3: CASSLTGWGTSSTDTQYF. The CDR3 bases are TGTGCCAGCAGCCTGACTGGGTGGGGAACCTCTAGCACAGATACGCAGTATTTT.

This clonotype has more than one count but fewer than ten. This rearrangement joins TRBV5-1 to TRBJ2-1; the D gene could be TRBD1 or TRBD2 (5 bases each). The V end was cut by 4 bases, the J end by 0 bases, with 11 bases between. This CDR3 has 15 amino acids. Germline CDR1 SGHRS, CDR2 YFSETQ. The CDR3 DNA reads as TGCGCCAGCAGCACGGGGCCCAGCTCCTACAATGAGCAGTTCTTC. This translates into CASSTGPSSYNEQFF.

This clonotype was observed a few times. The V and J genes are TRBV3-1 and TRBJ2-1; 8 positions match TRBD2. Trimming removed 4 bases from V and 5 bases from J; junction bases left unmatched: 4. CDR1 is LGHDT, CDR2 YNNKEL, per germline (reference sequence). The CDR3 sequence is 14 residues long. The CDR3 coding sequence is TGTGCCAGCAGCCCGGGGACTAGAAACAATGAGCAGTTCTTC. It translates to CASSPGTRNNEQFF.

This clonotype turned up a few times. The DNA of the CDR3 is TGCGCCAGCAGCCAGTCTTACTCTGGAAACACCATATATTTT. As protein: CASSQSYSGNTIYF. The rearrangement links TRBV5-1 to TRBJ1-3; D gene unclear. Deletions cut 4 bases from V and 0 bases from J, with 8 bases between. The CDR3 length is 14 residues. In germline, CDR1 is SGHRS, CDR2 YFSETQ.

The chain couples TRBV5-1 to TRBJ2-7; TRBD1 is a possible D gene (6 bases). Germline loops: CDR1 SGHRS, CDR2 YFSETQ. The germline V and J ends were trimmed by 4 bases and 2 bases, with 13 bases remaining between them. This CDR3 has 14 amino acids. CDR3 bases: TGCGCCAGCAGCCTGGATGGACAGACCTACGAGCAGTACTTC. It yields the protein CASSLDGQTYEQYF.

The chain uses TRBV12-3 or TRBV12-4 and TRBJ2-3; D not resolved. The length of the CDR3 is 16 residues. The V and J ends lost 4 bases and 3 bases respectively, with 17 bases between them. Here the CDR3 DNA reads TGTGCCAGCAGTTCCCGACTTGTGGGTGTGACAGATACGCAGTATTTT. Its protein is CASSSRLVGVTDTQYF.

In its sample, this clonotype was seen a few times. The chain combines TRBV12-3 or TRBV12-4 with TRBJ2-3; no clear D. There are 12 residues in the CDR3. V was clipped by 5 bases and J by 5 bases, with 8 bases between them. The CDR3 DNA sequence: TGTGCCAGCAGTCCACCCTTAGATACGCAGTATTTT. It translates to CASSPPLDTQYF.